Shown below are 18 T cell receptor beta chains from a single sample sequenced in a study of shared clonotypes between healthy human individuals. Sequencing used immunoSEQ multiplex PCR; TCRdb keeps in-frame clones, though not all of them. This table holds some 2,100,000 clones, 93% found once. Terminally differentiated effector memory CD45RA+ cells were excluded by CCR7 positive selection of CD45RO-negative cells. The sequenced sample consisted of naive CD8+ T cells from PBMCs. These receptor sequences come from a man younger than 35 in good health. Some clones in this sample may be carry-over from other donors' samples.

As regards this clone: Distinct nucleotide sequences in the sample also encode this CDR3. The chain links TRBV4-1 to TRBJ2-2; 8 bases line up with TRBD1. V shed 3 bases and J 1 base; nucleotides not matched to a gene: 1. Germline V lookup: CDR1 MGHRA, CDR2 YSYEKL. CDR3 size: 15 residues. The CDR3 reads CASSHGTGNTGELFF. The DNA of the CDR3 is TGCGCCAGCAGCCATGGGACAGGGAACACCGGGGAGCTGTTTTTT.

With regard to this clone: This sample includes further DNA sequences coding for the same CDR3. This chain links TRBV7-6 with TRBJ2-3; TRBD2 matches 13 bases. Germline V gene lookup returns CDR1 SGHVS and CDR2 FNYEAQ. Trimming removed 6 bases from V and 3 bases from J; junction bases left unmatched: 3. This CDR3 has 15 amino acids. The CDR3 DNA reads TGTGCCAGCAGTTGGACTAGCGGGAGTACAGATACGCAGTATTTT. This codes for CASSWTSGSTDTQYF.

The rearrangement links TRBV9 to TRBJ1-1; D is unresolved. V was shortened by 4 bases and J by 4 bases, with 17 bases between the two germline ends. Germline values: CDR1 SGDLS, CDR2 YYNGEE. The CDR3 extends over 15 amino acids. This CDR3 is CASSPQGPWGTEAFF. The DNA of the CDR3 is TGTGCCAGCAGCCCTCAAGGGCCTTGGGGCACTGAAGCTTTCTTT.

The rearrangement uses TRBV6-5 and TRBJ2-1; maybe TRBD1 (6 bases). Per the germline V gene, CDR1 is MNHEY and CDR2 is SVGAGI. Deletions cut 4 bases from V and 2 bases from J, with 9 bases between. The CDR3 consists of 14 residues. CDR3 DNA: TGTGCCAGCAGTTCTACAGGGCCCTACAATGAGCAGTTCTTC. Translating gives CASSSTGPYNEQFF.

Details on this clone: The junction does not match germline at one end; this may be a read error. The CDR3 bases are TGCAGCGTTGTGCTCGTCGGGGGTCCGGGTTTGGTCTTC. Its translation: CSVVLVGGPGLVF. J is TRBJ2-1 and V is TRBV29-1; the D gene is possibly TRBD2 (6 bases). Germline V gene sequence: CDR1 SQVTM, CDR2 ANQGSEA. The CDR3 is made up of 13 amino acids.

The J gene is TRBJ2-1, the V gene TRBV4-1; unclear D gene. CDR3 length: 14 amino acids. Per the germline V gene, CDR1 is MGHRA and CDR2 is YSYEKL. The V and J ends lost 1 base and 4 bases respectively, with 8 bases between them. In DNA form, the CDR3 reads TGCGCCAGCAGCCAAGGCGGCATTTACAATGAGCAGTTCTTC. Translation: CASSQGGIYNEQFF.

The rearrangement links TRBV19 to TRBJ1-2; D is unresolved. Trimming took 2 bases from V and 5 from J, leaving 15 bases between them. Germline V lookup: CDR1 LNHDA, CDR2 SQIVND (reference sequence). This CDR3 spans 15 amino acids. CDR3 residues: CASSIIQDPSYGYTF. CDR3 coding DNA: TGTGCCAGTAGTATAATCCAGGACCCAAGTTATGGCTACACCTTC.

The chain links TRBV9 to TRBJ1-2; D is perhaps TRBD1 (6 bases). CDR1 and CDR2 from the germline V gene are SGDLS and YYNGEE. CDR3 length: 17 residues. V shed 4 bases and J shed 1 base, with 20 bases lying between them. The DNA of the CDR3 is TGTGCCAGCAGCCCCGGGACACCCAATTCCCATAACTATGGCTACACCTTC. This codes for CASSPGTPNSHNYGYTF.

The chain couples TRBV9 to TRBJ1-1; D remains ambiguous. Germline CDR1 and CDR2: SGDLS and YYNGEE. V lost 4 bases, J lost 0 bases, and 13 bases lay in between. This CDR3 region has 15 residues. The chain's CDR3 is CASSLLEGVNTEAFF. The CDR3 nucleotides are TGTGCCAGCAGCCTCCTGGAGGGTGTGAACACTGAAGCTTTCTTT. Variable domain in full (rest from reference TRBV9 and TRBJ1-1): DSGVTQTPKHLITATGQRVTLRCSPRSGDLSVYWYQQSLDQGLQFLIQYYNGEERAKGNILERFSAQQFPDLHSELNLSSLELGDSALYFCASSLLEGVNTEAFFGQGTRLTVV.

The chain couples TRBV13 to TRBJ2-3; TRBD1 agrees at 10 bases. The trim removed 0 bases at V and 5 bases at J, leaving 11 bases unmatched. CDR1 PRHDT and CDR2 FYEKMQ come from the germline V gene (reference sequence). The CDR3 consists of 18 residues. CDR3 residues: CASSLGLGTGEHGDTQYF. CDR3 DNA: TGTGCCAGCAGCTTAGGCTTGGGGACAGGGGAACACGGAGATACGCAGTATTTT.

The chain has TRBV28 and TRBJ1-2; no firm D call. The length of the CDR3 is 16 residues. V lost 6 bases to trimming and J lost 8 bases, with 25 bases between them. Germline V CDR1 and CDR2: MDHEN, SYDVKM. The CDR3 DNA is TGTGCCAGCAGGCCGCTGGGCGGCCAGGAGATGGAGGGCTACACCTTC. It translates to CASRPLGGQEMEGYTF.

CDR3 DNA: TGTGCCAGTAGCCCGCTGGAGGTTCCAACCTACGAGCAGTACTTC. The encoded protein is CASSPLEVPTYEQYF. V and J are TRBV19 and TRBJ2-7; perhaps TRBD2 as D (5 bases). Between the trimmed V and J ends, which lost 6 bases and 2 bases, there was a span of 17 bases. This CDR3 is built from 15 residues. Germline V gene lookup returns CDR1 LNHDA and CDR2 SQIVND (reference sequence).

The chain recombines TRBV15 with TRBJ1-1; 7 positions match TRBD1. The V gene end was trimmed by 5 bases and the J gene end by 3 bases; junction bases not matched to a gene: 3. Germline V gives CDR1 LNHNV, CDR2 YYDKDF (reference sequence). CDR3 size: 13 residues. The CDR3 DNA sequence: TGTGCCACCAGCGACAGGGTTGACACTGAAGCTTTCTTT. Amino acid sequence: CATSDRVDTEAFF.

This chain links TRBV27 with TRBJ2-7; TRBD2 matches at 15 bases. With 4 bases clipped from V and 3 bases from J, the junction kept 16 bases outside the gene matches. This CDR3 is built from 20 residues. From germline, CDR1 is MNHEY and CDR2 SMNVEV (reference sequence). The CDR3 loop reads CASSSRPSGTSGRRIYEQYF. The CDR3 coding sequence is TGTGCCAGCAGTTCCCGCCCCTCCGGGACTAGCGGGAGGCGAATCTACGAGCAGTACTTC.

This chain links TRBV7-6 with TRBJ2-7, with 11 positions matching TRBD2. The germline V gene encodes CDR1 SGHVS and CDR2 FNYEAQ. The CDR3 runs 15 residues. J was trimmed by 4 bases and V by 3 bases; bases with no gene match: 5. Here the CDR3 reads CASSFRLAGIYEQYF. CDR3 DNA: TGTGCCAGCAGCTTTCGACTAGCGGGAATATACGAGCAGTACTTC.

V gene TRBV9 combines with J gene TRBJ2-7; D may be TRBD2 (6 bases). The CDR3 is made up of 15 amino acids. Trimming removed 1 base at V and 2 bases at J, with 13 bases between. CDR1 SGDLS and CDR2 YYNGEE come from the germline V gene. The CDR3 DNA sequence: TGTGCCAGCAGCGTACTCAGCGGAGGGACCTACGAGCAGTACTTC. Protein sequence: CASSVLSGGTYEQYF.

V and J are TRBV5-4 and TRBJ1-1; D is uncertain. CDR1 and CDR2 (germline): SGHNT, YYREEE (reference sequence). This CDR3 is 14 amino acids long. V gave up 1 base and J gave up 1 base, with 8 bases separating them. For the CDR3, the DNA is TGTGCCAGCAGCTTGTCCCAAGAGAACACTGAAGCTTTCTTT. Its protein product is CASSLSQENTEAFF.

The V call is TRBV28, the J call TRBJ2-1; 11 nucleotides line up with TRBD2. Trimming removed 1 base from V and 3 bases from J; junction bases left unmatched: 5. This CDR3 region has 17 residues. Germline V gives CDR1 MDHEN, CDR2 SYDVKM. For the CDR3, the DNA is TGTGCCAGCAGTTTATTTAGCGGGAGGGCCCTCTACAATGAGCAGTTCTTC. It encodes CASSLFSGRALYNEQFF.